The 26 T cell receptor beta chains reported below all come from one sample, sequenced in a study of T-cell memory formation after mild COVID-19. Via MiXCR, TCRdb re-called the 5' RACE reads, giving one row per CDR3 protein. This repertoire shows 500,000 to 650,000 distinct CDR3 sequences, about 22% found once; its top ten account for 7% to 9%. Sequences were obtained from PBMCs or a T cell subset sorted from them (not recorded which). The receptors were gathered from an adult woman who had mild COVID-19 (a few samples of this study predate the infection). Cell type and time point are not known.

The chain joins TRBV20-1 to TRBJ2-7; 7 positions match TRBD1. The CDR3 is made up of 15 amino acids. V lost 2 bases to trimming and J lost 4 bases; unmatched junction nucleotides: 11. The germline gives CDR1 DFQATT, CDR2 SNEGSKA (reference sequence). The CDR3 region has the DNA TGCAGTGCTAGACTTACCTGGGACAGCCCTTACGAGCAGTACTTC. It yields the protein CSARLTWDSPYEQYF.

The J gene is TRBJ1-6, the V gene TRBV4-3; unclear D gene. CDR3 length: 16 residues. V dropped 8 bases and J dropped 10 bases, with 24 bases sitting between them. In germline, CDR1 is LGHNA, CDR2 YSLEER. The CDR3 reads CASGTMKASGTSPLHF. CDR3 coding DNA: TGCGCCAGCGGAACGATGAAAGCTTCAGGAACATCACCCCTCCACTTT.

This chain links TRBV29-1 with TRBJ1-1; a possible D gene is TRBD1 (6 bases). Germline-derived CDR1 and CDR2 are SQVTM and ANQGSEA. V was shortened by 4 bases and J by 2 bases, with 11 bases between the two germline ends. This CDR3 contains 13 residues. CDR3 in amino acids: CSVGSGTNTEAFF. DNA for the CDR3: TGCAGCGTTGGTTCGGGGACAAACACTGAAGCTTTCTTT.

CDR3 region: CASSLVTDHTEAFF. The CDR3 DNA is TGTGCCAGCAGTTTGGTGACAGACCACACTGAAGCTTTCTTT. The chain uses TRBV6-6 and TRBJ1-1; tentative D call: TRBD1 (5 bases). From germline, CDR1 is MNHNY and CDR2 SVGAGI (reference sequence). This CDR3 has 14 residues. With 4 bases removed from V and 3 bases from J, the gap between germline ends came to 12 bases.

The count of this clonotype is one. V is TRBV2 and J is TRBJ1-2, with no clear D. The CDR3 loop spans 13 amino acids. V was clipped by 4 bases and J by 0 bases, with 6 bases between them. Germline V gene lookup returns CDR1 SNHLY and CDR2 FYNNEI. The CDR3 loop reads CASSVEANYGYTF. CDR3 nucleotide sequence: TGTGCCAGCAGTGTGGAGGCTAACTATGGCTACACCTTC.

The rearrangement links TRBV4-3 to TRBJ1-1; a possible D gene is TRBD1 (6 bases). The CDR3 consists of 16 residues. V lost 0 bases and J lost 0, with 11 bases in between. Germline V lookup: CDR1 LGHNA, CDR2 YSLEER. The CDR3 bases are TGCGCCAGCAGCCAAGATTCGGGACACTTGAACACTGAAGCTTTCTTT. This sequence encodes CASSQDSGHLNTEAFF.

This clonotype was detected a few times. The CDR3 is CSGVRQDKAFF. The CDR3 DNA is TGCAGCGGAGTCCGACAGGATAAAGCTTTCTTT. The V and J genes are TRBV29-1 and TRBJ1-1; maybe TRBD1 (6 bases). There are 11 residues in the CDR3. Trimming took 7 bases from V and 9 from J, leaving 15 bases between them. Germline V gives CDR1 SQVTM, CDR2 ANQGSEA. The whole variable domain, remainder taken from reference TRBV29-1 and TRBJ1-1, is SAVISQKPSRDICQRGTSLTIQCQVDSQVTMMFWYRQQPGQSLTLIATANQGSEATYESGFVIDKFPISRPNLTFSTLTVSNMSPEDSSIYLCSGVRQDKAFFGQGTRLTVV.

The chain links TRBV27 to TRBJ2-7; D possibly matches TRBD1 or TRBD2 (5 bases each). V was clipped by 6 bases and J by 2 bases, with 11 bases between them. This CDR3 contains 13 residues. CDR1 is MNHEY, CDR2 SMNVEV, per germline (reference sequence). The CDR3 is CASRPGPTYEQYF. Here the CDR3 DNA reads TGTGCCAGCAGACCGGGACCGACCTACGAGCAGTACTTC.

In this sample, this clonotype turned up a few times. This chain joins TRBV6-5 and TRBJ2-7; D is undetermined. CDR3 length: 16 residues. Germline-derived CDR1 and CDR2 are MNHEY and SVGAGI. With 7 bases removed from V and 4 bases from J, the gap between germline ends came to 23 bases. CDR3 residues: CASIHQFLTNSYEQYF. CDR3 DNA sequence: TGTGCCAGCATCCACCAGTTTCTAACGAACTCTTACGAGCAGTACTTC.

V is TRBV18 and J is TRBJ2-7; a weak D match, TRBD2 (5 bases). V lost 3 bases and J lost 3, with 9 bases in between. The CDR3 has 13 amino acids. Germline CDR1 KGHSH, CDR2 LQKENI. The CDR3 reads CASSPRGFYEQYF. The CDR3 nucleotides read TGTGCCAGCTCACCCCGGGGTTTCTACGAGCAGTACTTC.

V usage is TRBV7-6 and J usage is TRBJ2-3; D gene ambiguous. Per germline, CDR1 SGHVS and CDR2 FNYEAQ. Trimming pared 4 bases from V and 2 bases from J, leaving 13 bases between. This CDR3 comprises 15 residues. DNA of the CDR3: TGTGCCAGCAGCTCTGCTAGGCGGAACACAGATACGCAGTATTTT. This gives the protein CASSSARRNTDTQYF.

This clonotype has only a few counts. The chain's CDR3 is CASSIAVANTGELFF. The CDR3 DNA reads TGTGCCAGTAGTATCGCAGTGGCGAACACCGGGGAGCTGTTTTTT. This chain connects TRBV19 to TRBJ2-2, with no clear D. This CDR3 is built from 15 residues. Germline CDR1 reads LNHDA; CDR2 reads SQIVND (reference sequence). Trimming removed 3 bases at V and 0 bases at J, with 8 bases between.

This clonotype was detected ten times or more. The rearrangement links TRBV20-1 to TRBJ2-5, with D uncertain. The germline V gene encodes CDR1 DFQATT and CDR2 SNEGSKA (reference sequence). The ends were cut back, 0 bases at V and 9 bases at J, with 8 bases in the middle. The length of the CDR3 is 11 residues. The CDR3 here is CSAREPPAQYF. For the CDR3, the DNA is TGCAGTGCTAGAGAACCCCCTGCCCAGTACTTC.

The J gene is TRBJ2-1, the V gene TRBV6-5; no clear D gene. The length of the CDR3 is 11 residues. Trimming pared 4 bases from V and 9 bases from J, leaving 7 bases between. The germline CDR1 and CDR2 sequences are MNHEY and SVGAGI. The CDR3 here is CASSSRSEQFF. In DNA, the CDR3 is TGTGCCAGCAGTTCCCGGAGTGAGCAGTTCTTC.

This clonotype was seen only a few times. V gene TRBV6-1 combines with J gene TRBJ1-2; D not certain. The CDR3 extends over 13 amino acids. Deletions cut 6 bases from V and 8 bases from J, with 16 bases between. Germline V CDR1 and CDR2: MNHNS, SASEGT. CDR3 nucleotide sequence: TGTGCCAGCAGCCTATCCTTAACTAGAGGCTACACCTTC. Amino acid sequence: CASSLSLTRGYTF.

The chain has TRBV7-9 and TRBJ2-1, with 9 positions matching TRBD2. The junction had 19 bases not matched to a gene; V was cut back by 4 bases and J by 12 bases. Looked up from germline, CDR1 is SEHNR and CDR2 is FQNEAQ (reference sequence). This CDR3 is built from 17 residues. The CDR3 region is CASSSSLAGLTLSVQFF. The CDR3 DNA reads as TGTGCCAGCAGCTCCTCACTAGCGGGCTTGACCTTAAGCGTGCAGTTCTTC.

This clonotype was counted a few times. The CDR3 here is CASSMSGGSYEQYF. The CDR3 DNA sequence: TGTGCCAGCAGTATGTCGGGGGGCTCCTACGAGCAGTACTTC. The chain is built from TRBV12-3 or TRBV12-4 and TRBJ2-7; 7 bases are a match to TRBD2. The V segment lost 5 bases and the J segment 0 bases; nucleotides outside the gene matches: 4. There are 14 residues in the CDR3.

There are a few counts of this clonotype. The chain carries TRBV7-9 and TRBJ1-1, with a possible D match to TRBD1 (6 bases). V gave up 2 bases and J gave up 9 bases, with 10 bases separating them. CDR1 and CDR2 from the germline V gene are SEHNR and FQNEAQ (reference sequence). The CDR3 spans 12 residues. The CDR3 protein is CASSLRGGQAFF. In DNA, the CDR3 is TGTGCCAGCAGCTTACGCGGGGGCCAAGCTTTCTTT.

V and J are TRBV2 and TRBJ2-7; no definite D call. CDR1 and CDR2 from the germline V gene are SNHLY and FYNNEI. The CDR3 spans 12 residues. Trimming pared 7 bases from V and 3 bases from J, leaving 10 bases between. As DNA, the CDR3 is TGTGCCAGCAAGGACGGACGCTACGAGCAGTACTTC. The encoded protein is CASKDGRYEQYF.

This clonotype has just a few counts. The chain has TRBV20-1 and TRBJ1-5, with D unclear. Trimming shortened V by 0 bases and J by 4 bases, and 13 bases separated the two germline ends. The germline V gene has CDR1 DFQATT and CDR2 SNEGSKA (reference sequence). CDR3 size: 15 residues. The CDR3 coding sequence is TGCAGTGCTAGAGATTACGTGACGGGAAATCAGCCCCAGCATTTT. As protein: CSARDYVTGNQPQHF.

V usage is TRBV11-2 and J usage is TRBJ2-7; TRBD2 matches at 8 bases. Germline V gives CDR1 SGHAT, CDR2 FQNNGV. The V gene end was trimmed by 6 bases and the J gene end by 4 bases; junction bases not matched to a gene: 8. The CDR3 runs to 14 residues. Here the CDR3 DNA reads TGTGCCAGCAGTCCGGGAGGGCCGGGATACGAGCAGTACTTC. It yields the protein CASSPGGPGYEQYF.

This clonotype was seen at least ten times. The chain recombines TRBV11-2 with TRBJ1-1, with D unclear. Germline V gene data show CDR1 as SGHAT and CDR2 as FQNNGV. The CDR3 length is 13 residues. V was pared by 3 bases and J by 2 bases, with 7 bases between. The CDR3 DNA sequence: TGTGCCAGCAGCTTCTTCGAAAACACTGAAGCTTTCTTT. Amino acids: CASSFFENTEAFF.

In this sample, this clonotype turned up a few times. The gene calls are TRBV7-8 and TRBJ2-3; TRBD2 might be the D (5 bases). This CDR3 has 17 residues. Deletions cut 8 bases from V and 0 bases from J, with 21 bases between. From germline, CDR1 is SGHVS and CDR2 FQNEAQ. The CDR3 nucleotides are TGTGCCAGCCGCAAGACCCTCGTGCGGGTTAGCACAGATACGCAGTATTTT. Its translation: CASRKTLVRVSTDTQYF.

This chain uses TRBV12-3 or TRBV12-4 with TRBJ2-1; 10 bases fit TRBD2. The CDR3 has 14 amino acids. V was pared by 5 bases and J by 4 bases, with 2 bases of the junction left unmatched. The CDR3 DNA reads TGTGCCAGCAGTCATAGCGGGAGGTACAATGAGCAGTTCTTC. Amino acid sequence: CASSHSGRYNEQFF.

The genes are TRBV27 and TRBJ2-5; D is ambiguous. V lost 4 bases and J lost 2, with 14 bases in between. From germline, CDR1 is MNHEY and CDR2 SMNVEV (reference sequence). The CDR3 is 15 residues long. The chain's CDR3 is CASSYGQMGQETQYF. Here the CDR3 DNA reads TGTGCCAGCAGTTACGGGCAGATGGGGCAAGAGACCCAGTACTTC.

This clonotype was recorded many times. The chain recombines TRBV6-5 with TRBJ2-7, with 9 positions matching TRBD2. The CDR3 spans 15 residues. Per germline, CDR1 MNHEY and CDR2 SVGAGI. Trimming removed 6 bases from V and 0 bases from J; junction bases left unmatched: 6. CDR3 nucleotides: TGTGCCAGCAGCCCTATAGCGGGGGACTCCTACGAGCAGTACTTC. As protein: CASSPIAGDSYEQYF.